The clone carrying this T cell receptor (beta chain) is a singleton in its sample. Its antigen is unknown. Germline V CDR1 and CDR2: DFQATT, SNEGSKA (reference sequence). V was cut by 5 bases and J by 5 bases, with 9 bases left in between. The CDR3 contains 11 residues. This entry comes from a study of shared clonotypes between healthy human individuals. Study findings and constraints: Represented diversity, genetic and exposure-history alike, was limited by few donors.

Method: immunoSEQ multiplex PCR; TCRdb's copy keeps in-frame clones and lacks some. The sample consists of some 680,000 clones, 73% of them appearing once. V and J are TRBV20-1 and TRBJ2-5; the D is unclear. The sample was memory CD4+ T cells sorted from blood. Subset noted: CD45RA-negative fraction. The clonotype comes from a woman younger than 45 in good health. The CDR3 sequence is CSARVMETQYF. The CDR3 coding sequence is TGCAGTGCTCGGGTAATGGAGACCCAGTACTTC.